What follows is one T cell receptor (beta chain) and its context. Its cognate antigen has yet to be identified. There are no base qualities to consult, and no much larger clone falls within one base. The germline V gene specifies SGHDT as CDR1 and YYEEEE as CDR2. The CDR3 sequence holds 17 residues, the cysteine and phenylalanine included. Only the CDR3 region is kept as DNA, spanning 51 bases read in frame from base 1. The germline V and J ends show losses of 4 bases and 5 bases respectively, and no gene match explains 11 bases of the junction. The data derive from a study of T-cell memory formation after mild COVID-19 (dated by TCRdb to about 2021). For the study in its entirety: Most TCR sequence clusters were specific to one of the two donors. In two donors, T-cell clones that expanded and contracted after mild COVID-19 were followed by sequencing TCRalpha and TCRbeta repertoires longitudinally. The cohort comprised two young, previously healthy adult volunteers, one female and one male.

Beyond this particular receptor, the publication reports: The study included only a couple of mild cases, and larger cohorts that include severe cases with pre-infection samples were judged to be necessary. Some responding clones were detected in pre-infection memory, suggesting pre-existing cross-reactive memory T cells joined the SARS-CoV-2 response. Clones that contracted from day 15 to 85 showed balanced CD4/CD8 phenotypes, whereas a second wave of clones that expanded from day 15 to 37 leaned towards CD4+. The second-wave clones that peaked on day 37 were not confirmed to be SARS-CoV-2 specific. Contracting CD4+ clones appeared mostly in the CM and EM memory subsets, whereas CD8+ clones were enriched in EMRA.

The instrument was an Illumina NovaSeq 6000. Using 5'RACE with constant-segment primers, TCRalpha and TCRbeta cDNA libraries were constructed, with sample barcodes and unique molecular identifiers added in the process. Trizol reagent was used to extract RNA from every sample. Amplification of the libraries took two PCR steps, and the second step added a second sample barcode plus Illumina TruSeq adapters. Sequencing of the libraries was done on an Illumina NovaSeq, producing 2 x 150 bp paired-end reads. The authors' pipeline ran thus. Demultiplexing of reads and collapsing into UMI-guided consensus sequences were performed with migec v1.2.7. Using mixcr v2.1.11, UMI consensuses were aligned to TRA and TRB V and J templates and then assembled into clonotypes. Expanded or contracted clonotypes were those called significant by both edgeR and NoisET, with noise models trained on biological replicates. For edgeR calls, a false discovery rate-adjusted p below 0.01 and a log2 fold-change threshold of 1 were applied. PCA with hierarchical clustering of max-normalized trajectories of the 1000 most abundant clonotypes was used as exploratory dynamics analysis. The CD4 or CD8 phenotype of responding clones was assigned using the separately sequenced CD4+ and CD8+ repertoires. TCRdb trimmed the raw reads at Q25, called clones with MiXCR and kept productive beta chains. Each entry merges the rows of one CDR3 protein and shows their most common DNA and genes. The V and J calls follow TCRdb's processing rather than the paper's. The table for this sample lists under 700,000 distinct CDR3 sequences; roughly 20% of them were counted only once. The ten most abundant clones make up around an eighth of the sample.

PBMCs were isolated by Ficoll-Paque density gradient centrifugation. This sequence was found in an adult woman who had mild COVID-19 (a few samples of this study predate the infection). The sample titles of this study are shuffled in the database, so cell type and time point are left out; the donor was told from shared clones. The source material was PBMCs or a T cell subset sorted from them (not recorded which). The chain joins TRBV5-6 to TRBJ2-3; 12 bases in the junction line up with TRBD2. DNA sequence: TGTGCCAGCAGCCGTCTCACTAGCGGGAGGACCCGAGATACGCAGTATTTT. This sequence encodes CASSRLTSGRTRDTQYF.